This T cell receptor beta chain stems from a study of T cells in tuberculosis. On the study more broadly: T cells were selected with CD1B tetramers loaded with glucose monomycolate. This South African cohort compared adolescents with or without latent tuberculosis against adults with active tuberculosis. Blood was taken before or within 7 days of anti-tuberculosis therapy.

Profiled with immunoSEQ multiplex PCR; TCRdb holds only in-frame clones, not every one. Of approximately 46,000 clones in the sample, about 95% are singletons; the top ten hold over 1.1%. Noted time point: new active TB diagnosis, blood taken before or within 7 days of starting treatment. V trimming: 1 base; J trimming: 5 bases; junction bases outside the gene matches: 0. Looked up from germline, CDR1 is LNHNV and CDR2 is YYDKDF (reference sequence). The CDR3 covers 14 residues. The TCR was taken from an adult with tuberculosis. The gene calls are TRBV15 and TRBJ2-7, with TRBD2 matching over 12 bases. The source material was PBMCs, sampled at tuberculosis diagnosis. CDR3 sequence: CATSRGLAGDEQYF. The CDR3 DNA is TGTGCCACCAGCAGAGGACTAGCGGGAGACGAGCAGTACTTC.